These T cell receptor beta chains were read from a single sample in a study of siplizumab effects on memory and regulatory T cells. Profiled with immunoSEQ multiplex PCR; TCRdb holds only in-frame clones, not every one. The sample contains 50,000 or so clones, less than 98% of which appear only once. The sample was naive CD4+ T cells sorted from blood. The receptors come from a human donor in good health. CDR3s include the opening cysteine and the closing phenylalanine or tryptophan. The D gene is left open where the match is weak. Clone size is given for some rows only: seen once, a few or many times, or a class if the clone is expanded.

clone_size: .; v_call: TRBV9; d_call: TRBD2; j_call: TRBJ2-4; cdr3_nt: TGTGCCAGCAGCGTGGGGACTAGCGGGATAGCCAAAAACATTCAGTACTTC; cdr3_aa: CASSVGTSGIAKNIQYF
clone_size: .; v_call: TRBV7-9; d_call: .; j_call: TRBJ2-4; cdr3_nt: TGTGCCAGCAGCTTAGTTAAGCCAGCCAAAAACATTCAGTACTTC; cdr3_aa: CASSLVKPAKNIQYF
clone_size: .; v_call: TRBV11-3; d_call: TRBD1; j_call: TRBJ2-5; cdr3_nt: TGTGCCAGCAGCTTAGGGGGGACAGGGGGCGGAGAGACCCAGTACTTC; cdr3_aa: CASSLGGTGGGETQYF
clone_size: .; v_call: TRBV4-3; d_call: .; j_call: TRBJ2-3; cdr3_nt: TGCGCCAGTTCCCCCGGGACGTGGGTCGATACGCAGTATTTT; cdr3_aa: CASSPGTWVDTQYF
clone_size: .; v_call: TRBV11-3; d_call: .; j_call: TRBJ2-5; cdr3_nt: TGTGCCAGCAGCTTAAATCCGAGCGAGACCCAGTACTTC; cdr3_aa: CASSLNPSETQYF
clone_size: .; v_call: TRBV28; d_call: .; j_call: TRBJ1-2; cdr3_nt: TGTGCCAGCAGTGGAACCCAGGGGTACTATGGCTACACCTTC; cdr3_aa: CASSGTQGYYGYTF
clone_size: .; v_call: TRBV4-1; d_call: TRBD1; j_call: TRBJ2-7; cdr3_nt: TGCGCCAGCAGCCACCCTCCGGGACAGGGTTACGAGCAGTACTTC; cdr3_aa: CASSHPPGQGYEQYF
clone_size: .; v_call: TRBV19; d_call: .; j_call: TRBJ1-3; cdr3_nt: TGTGCCAGTAGTCGGGGAGATACTTCTGGAAACACCATATATTTT; cdr3_aa: CASSRGDTSGNTIYF
clone_size: .; v_call: TRBV7-6; d_call: TRBD1; j_call: TRBJ1-1; cdr3_nt: TGTGCCAGCAGCCTCCGGACACAGGGGCTAGAGAGCACTGAAGCTTTCTTT; cdr3_aa: CASSLRTQGLESTEAFF
clone_size: .; v_call: TRBV19; d_call: .; j_call: TRBJ2-1; cdr3_nt: TGTGCCAGTAGTATAGAGGTGCTCGGCCACAATGAGCAGTTCTTC; cdr3_aa: CASSIEVLGHNEQFF
clone_size: .; v_call: TRBV2; d_call: .; j_call: TRBJ1-3; cdr3_nt: TGTGCCAGCAGTACCAGGGAGGGAAACACCATATATTTT; cdr3_aa: CASSTREGNTIYF
clone_size: .; v_call: TRBV18; d_call: .; j_call: TRBJ1-5; cdr3_nt: TGTGCCAGCTCACCACAGGGTACTCAGCCCCAGCATTTT; cdr3_aa: CASSPQGTQPQHF
clone_size: .; v_call: TRBV5-4; d_call: .; j_call: TRBJ2-2; cdr3_nt: TGTGCCAGCAGGGGGGCGTCTCGCACCGGGGAGCTGTTTTTT; cdr3_aa: CASRGASRTGELFF
clone_size: .; v_call: TRBV19; d_call: .; j_call: TRBJ2-5; cdr3_nt: TGTGCCAGTAGTATGGCAGGGGACGAGACCCAGTACTTC; cdr3_aa: CASSMAGDETQYF
clone_size: .; v_call: TRBV15; d_call: TRBD2; j_call: TRBJ2-7; cdr3_nt: TGTGCCACCAGCAGAGAGGGAGGGCTCTTCTACGAGCAGTACTTC; cdr3_aa: CATSREGGLFYEQYF
clone_size: few; v_call: TRBV5-6; d_call: TRBD1; j_call: TRBJ2-7; cdr3_nt: TGTGCCAGCAGCTTGGACTGGACAGGGTTTTCCGAGCAGTACTTC; cdr3_aa: CASSLDWTGFSEQYF
clone_size: .; v_call: TRBV9; d_call: TRBD1; j_call: TRBJ1-2; cdr3_nt: TGTGCCAGCAGCCCCCGGACAGGGGGCTCTAACTATGGCTACACCTTC; cdr3_aa: CASSPRTGGSNYGYTF
clone_size: .; v_call: TRBV4-3; d_call: TRBD1; j_call: TRBJ1-2; cdr3_nt: TGCGCCAGCAGCAGGGACAGGAACTATGGCTACACCTTC; cdr3_aa: CASSRDRNYGYTF
clone_size: .; v_call: TRBV9; d_call: TRBD2; j_call: TRBJ2-3; cdr3_nt: TGTGCCAGCAGCGTAGGGATAGCGGGAGGAAATGCGCAGTATTTT; cdr3_aa: CASSVGIAGGNAQYF
clone_size: .; v_call: TRBV4-1; d_call: TRBD2; j_call: TRBJ2-2; cdr3_nt: TGCGCCAGCAGCCAACTGACTAGCGGGAGGAGGATGTTTTTT; cdr3_aa: CASSQLTSGRRMFF
clone_size: .; v_call: TRBV28; d_call: .; j_call: TRBJ2-3; cdr3_nt: TGTGCCAGCAGGCGGTGGAGCGGGTGGGCAGATACGCAGTATTTT; cdr3_aa: CASRRWSGWADTQYF
clone_size: .; v_call: TRBV6-5; d_call: .; j_call: TRBJ1-3; cdr3_nt: TGTGCCAGCAGTTTGGGACGCATCTCTGGAAACACCATATATTTT; cdr3_aa: CASSLGRISGNTIYF
clone_size: .; v_call: TRBV7-2; d_call: TRBD2; j_call: TRBJ2-3; cdr3_nt: TGTGCCAGCAGCCGGGGGGCAGATACGCAGTATTTT; cdr3_aa: CASSRGADTQYF
clone_size: .; v_call: TRBV6-4; d_call: TRBD2; j_call: TRBJ2-3; cdr3_nt: TGTGCCAGCAGTGACTCTCGAACTAGCGGCACAGATACGCAGTATTTT; cdr3_aa: CASSDSRTSGTDTQYF
clone_size: once; v_call: TRBV30; d_call: .; j_call: TRBJ2-7; cdr3_nt: TGTGCCTGGAGGGCCAGGGGCGGTAAGGACGAGCAGTACTTC; cdr3_aa: CAWRARGGKDEQYF
clone_size: once; v_call: TRBV5-5; d_call: TRBD1; j_call: TRBJ2-7; cdr3_nt: TGTGCCAGCAGCATAGTGGGACAGGGGGGGACCTACGAGCAGTACTTC; cdr3_aa: CASSIVGQGGTYEQYF
clone_size: once; v_call: TRBV18; d_call: .; j_call: TRBJ2-1; cdr3_nt: TGTGCCAGCTCACCGCTTGTGTGGGAGCAGTTCTTC; cdr3_aa: CASSPLVWEQFF
clone_size: once; v_call: TRBV5-1; d_call: .; j_call: TRBJ2-1; cdr3_nt: TGCGCCAGCAGCCCCCAAAGAGGAGGGGGTCTCTACAATGAGCAGTTCTTC; cdr3_aa: CASSPQRGGGLYNEQFF
clone_size: few; v_call: TRBV4-2; d_call: .; j_call: TRBJ2-5; cdr3_nt: TGTGCCAGCAGCCAAGTAGGACTGGAGACCCAGTACTTC; cdr3_aa: CASSQVGLETQYF
clone_size: .; v_call: TRBV11-3; d_call: .; j_call: TRBJ2-1; cdr3_nt: TGTGCCAGCAGCTTAGATTACGGCGGACTGTCCTACAATGAGCAGTTCTTC; cdr3_aa: CASSLDYGGLSYNEQFF
clone_size: .; v_call: TRBV10-2; d_call: TRBD2; j_call: TRBJ2-3; cdr3_nt: TGCGCCAGCGAGGCGGGACTAGCGGCATCTAGCACAGATACGCAGTATTTT; cdr3_aa: CASEAGLAASSTDTQYF
clone_size: .; v_call: TRBV4-1; d_call: .; j_call: TRBJ1-1; cdr3_nt: TGCGCCAGCAGCAACCGGGGCGGTGAAGCTTTCTTT; cdr3_aa: CASSNRGGEAFF
clone_size: .; v_call: TRBV9; d_call: .; j_call: TRBJ2-5; cdr3_nt: TGTGCCAGCAGCGTAGGGCACAGGGCCCTAGAGACCCAGTACTTC; cdr3_aa: CASSVGHRALETQYF
clone_size: .; v_call: TRBV30; d_call: .; j_call: TRBJ1-1; cdr3_nt: TGTGCCTGGAGTGCACGGACTTTAATCCCTGAAGCTTTCTTT; cdr3_aa: CAWSARTLIPEAFF
clone_size: .; v_call: TRBV5-1; d_call: .; j_call: TRBJ2-2; cdr3_nt: TGCGCCAGCAGCTTGGTATTGGGCACCGGGGAGCTGTTTTTT; cdr3_aa: CASSLVLGTGELFF
clone_size: once; v_call: TRBV5-4; d_call: .; j_call: TRBJ2-3; cdr3_nt: TGTGCCAGCAGCTTGGACCATAGACCGAGAAGCACAGATACGCAGTATTTT; cdr3_aa: CASSLDHRPRSTDTQYF
clone_size: .; v_call: TRBV7-8; d_call: .; j_call: TRBJ1-4; cdr3_nt: TGTGCCAGCACCTCAAGGGGTAAAAATGAAAAACTGTTTTTT; cdr3_aa: CASTSRGKNEKLFF
clone_size: .; v_call: TRBV7-9; d_call: .; j_call: TRBJ1-5; cdr3_nt: TGTGCCAGCAGCTTAGAATTGGGTCAGCCCCAGCATTTT; cdr3_aa: CASSLELGQPQHF
clone_size: .; v_call: TRBV15; d_call: .; j_call: TRBJ1-1; cdr3_nt: TGTGCCACCAGCAGAGATTCAGTGAACACTGAAGCTTTCTTT; cdr3_aa: CATSRDSVNTEAFF
clone_size: .; v_call: TRBV19; d_call: .; j_call: TRBJ1-1; cdr3_nt: TGTGCCAGTAGCCCGACAGTGAACACTGAAGCTTTCTTT; cdr3_aa: CASSPTVNTEAFF